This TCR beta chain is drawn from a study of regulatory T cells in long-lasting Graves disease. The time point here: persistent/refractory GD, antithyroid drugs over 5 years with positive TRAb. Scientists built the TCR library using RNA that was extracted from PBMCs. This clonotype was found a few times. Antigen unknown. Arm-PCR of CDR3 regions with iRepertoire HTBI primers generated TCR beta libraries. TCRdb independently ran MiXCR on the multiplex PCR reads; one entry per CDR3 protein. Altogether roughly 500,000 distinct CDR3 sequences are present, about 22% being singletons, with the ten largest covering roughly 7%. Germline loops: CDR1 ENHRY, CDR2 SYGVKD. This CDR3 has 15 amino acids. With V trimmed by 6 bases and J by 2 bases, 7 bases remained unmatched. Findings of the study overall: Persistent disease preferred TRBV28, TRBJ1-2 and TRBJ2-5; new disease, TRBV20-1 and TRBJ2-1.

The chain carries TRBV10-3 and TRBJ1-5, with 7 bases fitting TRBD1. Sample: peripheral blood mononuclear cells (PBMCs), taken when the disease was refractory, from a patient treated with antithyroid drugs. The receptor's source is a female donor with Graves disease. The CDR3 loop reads CAIRETGSGNQPQHF. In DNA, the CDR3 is TGTGCCATCAGGGAGACAGGGTCCGGCAATCAGCCCCAGCATTTT.